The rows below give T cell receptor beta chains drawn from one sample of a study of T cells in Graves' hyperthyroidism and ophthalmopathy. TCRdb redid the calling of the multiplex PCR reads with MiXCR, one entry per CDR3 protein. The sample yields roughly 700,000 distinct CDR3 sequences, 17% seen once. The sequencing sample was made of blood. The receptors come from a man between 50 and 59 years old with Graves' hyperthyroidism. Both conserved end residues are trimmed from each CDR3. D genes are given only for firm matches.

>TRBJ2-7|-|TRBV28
ASSLHTTYEQY
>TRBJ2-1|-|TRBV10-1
ASSDGFGEQF
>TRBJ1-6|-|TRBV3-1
ASRQTGTGASPLH
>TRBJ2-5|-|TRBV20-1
SARPDSTQRQETQY
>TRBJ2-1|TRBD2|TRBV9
ASSATRLAGSYEQF
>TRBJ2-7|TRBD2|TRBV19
ASSIGLAGTYEQY
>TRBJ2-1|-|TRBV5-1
ASSTASGSYNEQF
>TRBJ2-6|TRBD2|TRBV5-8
ASSLRGGPGANVLT
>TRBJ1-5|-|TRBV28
ASSYRRFNQPQH
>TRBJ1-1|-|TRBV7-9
ASSLGPRVIEDTEAF
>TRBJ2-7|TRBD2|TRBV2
ASSDGPAGVSREQY
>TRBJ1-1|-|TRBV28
ASHRVVNTEAF
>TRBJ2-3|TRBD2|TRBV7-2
ASSTLAARTDTQY
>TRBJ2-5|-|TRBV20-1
SARDTNYKTQY
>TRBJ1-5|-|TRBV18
ASSPDKTGQPQH
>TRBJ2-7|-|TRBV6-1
ASRKTDAGVGEQY
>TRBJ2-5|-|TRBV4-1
ASSPYTLKGLAQY
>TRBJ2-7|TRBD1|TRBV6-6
ASSYSWDRVKSYEQY
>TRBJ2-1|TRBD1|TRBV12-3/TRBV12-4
ASSRTGVGEQF
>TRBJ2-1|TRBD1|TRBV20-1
SASLDRGNEQF
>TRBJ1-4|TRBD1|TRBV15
ATSGIQGAPANEKLF
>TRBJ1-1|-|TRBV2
AVGGVMNTEAF
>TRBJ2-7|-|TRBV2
ASNGETYEQY
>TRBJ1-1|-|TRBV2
ASSEAQVATEAF
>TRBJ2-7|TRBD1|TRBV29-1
SVEGQGSREQY
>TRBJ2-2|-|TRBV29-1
SVAGFTGELF
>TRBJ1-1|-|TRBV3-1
ASSQGRLCAEAF
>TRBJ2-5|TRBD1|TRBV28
ASSLLVGRGMKETQY
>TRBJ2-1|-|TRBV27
ASSLIRLSEQF
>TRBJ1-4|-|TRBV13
ASSERATNEKLF
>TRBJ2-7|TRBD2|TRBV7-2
ASSSFLAGASYEQY
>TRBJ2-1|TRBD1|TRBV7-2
ASSFNFRDRVDSEQF
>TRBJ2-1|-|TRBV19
ASSSGTLRYNEQF
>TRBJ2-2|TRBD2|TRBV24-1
ATSDFLAGAGELF
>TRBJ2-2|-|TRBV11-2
ASSLGVGLPEGGELF
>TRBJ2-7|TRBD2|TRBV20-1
SATGLAGGPALEQY
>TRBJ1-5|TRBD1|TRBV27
ASSLGTGAQPQH
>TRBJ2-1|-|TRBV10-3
ATGLDQTYNEQF
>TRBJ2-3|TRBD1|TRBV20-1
SARDRDRGPGTDTQY
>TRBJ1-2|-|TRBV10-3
AISRLGEGYGYT
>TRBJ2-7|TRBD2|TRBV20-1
SPKGLAGSPSSYEQY
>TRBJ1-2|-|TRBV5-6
ASSLVSWAYGYT
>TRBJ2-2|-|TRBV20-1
SARDLRGRGTGELF
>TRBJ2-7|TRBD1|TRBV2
ASISGTGGFTYEQY
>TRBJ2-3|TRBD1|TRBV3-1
ASSLTGKVTQY
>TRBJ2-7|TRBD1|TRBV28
ASSLSRQGAWEQY
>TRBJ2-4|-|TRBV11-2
ASSPDSDIQY
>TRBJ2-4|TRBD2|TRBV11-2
ASSSPRLAGLLAKNIQY
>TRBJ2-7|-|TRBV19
ASSIRLEFYEQY
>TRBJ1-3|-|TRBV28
ASSLGTPRNTIY
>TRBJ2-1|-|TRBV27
ATRDSNYNEQF
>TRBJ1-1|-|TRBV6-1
ASSGQDMNTEAF
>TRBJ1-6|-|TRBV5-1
ASSVGALNSPLH